This is a list of T cell receptor beta chains from one sample in a study of siplizumab effects on memory and regulatory T cells. Method: immunoSEQ multiplex PCR; TCRdb's copy keeps in-frame clones and lacks some. This repertoire shows about 100,000 clones, more than 85% found once; its top ten account for 0.15%. The specimen sequenced was CD4+ T cells sorted from blood. These receptors all come from a human donor in good health. The CDR3 runs from the conserved cysteine through the conserved F or W. D genes are given only for firm matches. Expanded clones get a size class; other rows say once, few or many, or leave the size out.

j_call,clone_size,d_call,v_call,cdr3_aa,cdr3_nt
TRBJ1-3,few,.,TRBV19,CASSTGGNSGNTIYF,TGTGCCAGTAGTACGGGAGGGAACTCTGGAAACACCATATATTTT
TRBJ2-3,once,.,TRBV5-1,CASSTPRQADTDTQYF,TGCGCCAGCAGTACCCCTAGACAGGCTGACACAGATACGCAGTATTTT
TRBJ2-2,.,.,TRBV6-5,CASRGSAGNTGELFF,TGTGCCAGTAGGGGTAGCGCCGGGAACACCGGGGAGCTGTTTTTT
TRBJ1-1,.,.,TRBV7-9,CASSFRGSLSGTLNTEAFF,TGTGCCAGCAGCTTTCGGGGGAGTCTCTCCGGGACACTGAACACTGAAGCTTTCTTT
TRBJ2-7,.,.,TRBV11-2,CASSPGRAHEQYF,TGTGCCAGCAGCCCGGGCAGGGCCCACGAGCAGTACTTC
TRBJ2-5,.,TRBD2,TRBV10-3,CAISARTSGDQETQYF,TGTGCCATCAGCGCTCGGACTAGCGGGGACCAAGAGACCCAGTACTTC
TRBJ2-4,.,TRBD1,TRBV28,CASSQSGTANIQYF,TGTGCCAGCAGTCAATCCGGGACAGCAAACATTCAGTACTTC
TRBJ2-7,.,TRBD2,TRBV5-4,CASNPQTSGGAVQYF,TGTGCCAGCAACCCTCAGACTAGCGGGGGGGCTGTGCAGTACTTC
TRBJ1-5,.,TRBD1,TRBV4-1,CASSQEAGQGSNQPQHF,TGCGCCAGCAGCCAAGAGGCTGGACAGGGGAGCAATCAGCCCCAGCATTTT
TRBJ2-2,once,.,TRBV19,CASSIDRGLTGELFF,TGTGCCAGTAGTATAGATCGGGGACTTACCGGGGAGCTGTTTTTT
TRBJ2-1,.,TRBD1,TRBV5-1,CASSLARDSDYNEQFF,TGCGCCAGCAGCTTGGCCCGGGACAGTGATTACAATGAGCAGTTCTTC
TRBJ1-1,.,TRBD1,TRBV7-6,CASSLIAGTVMNTEAFF,TGTGCCAGCAGCTTAATTGCGGGGACAGTAATGAACACTGAAGCTTTCTTT
TRBJ2-5,.,.,TRBV10-3,CAISEGGQETQYF,TGTGCCATCAGTGAGGGGGGGCAAGAGACCCAGTACTTC
TRBJ1-3,.,.,TRBV30,CAWSNTGISGNTIYF,TGTGCCTGGAGCAATACAGGGATCTCTGGAAACACCATATATTTT
TRBJ1-1,.,.,TRBV19,CASNPPKNTEAFF,TGTGCCAGTAACCCCCCAAAGAACACTGAAGCTTTCTTT
TRBJ2-3,.,.,TRBV28,CASRTGLSRDTQYF,TGTGCCAGCAGGACGGGTCTTTCACGAGATACGCAGTATTTT
TRBJ2-7,.,.,TRBV6-5,CASSSPRPGHFYEQYF,TGTGCCAGCAGTTCACCTAGACCGGGACACTTCTACGAGCAGTACTTC
TRBJ1-6,.,.,TRBV4-1,CASSPGVPRDNSPLHF,TGCGCCAGCAGCCCTGGGGTTCCCAGGGATAATTCACCCCTCCACTTT
TRBJ2-3,.,.,TRBV4-3,CASSQGQPGSDTQYF,TGCGCCAGCAGCCAAGGGCAGCCAGGGTCAGATACGCAGTATTTT
TRBJ1-4,.,.,TRBV25-1,CASRGRLNEKLFF,TGTGCCAGCAGGGGGCGGCTTAATGAAAAACTGTTTTTT
TRBJ1-2,.,TRBD1,TRBV6-6,CASSSQGDGYTF,TGTGCCAGCAGTTCCCAGGGGGATGGCTACACCTTC
TRBJ1-1,.,.,TRBV6-1,CASSPQGGGNTEAFF,TGTGCCAGCAGTCCTCAGGGTGGAGGGAACACTGAAGCTTTCTTT
TRBJ2-5,few,TRBD1,TRBV18,CASSQGQGETQYF,TGTGCCAGCTCACAGGGACAGGGTGAGACCCAGTACTTC
TRBJ1-1,.,.,TRBV19,CASSIPGANTEAFF,TGTGCCAGTAGTATTCCAGGGGCTAACACTGAAGCTTTCTTT
TRBJ2-4,.,TRBD2,TRBV7-2,CASSLLGLEGSIQYF,TGTGCCAGCAGCTTGCTGGGACTAGAAGGGTCTATTCAGTACTTC
TRBJ2-7,.,.,TRBV7-9,CASSQLYEQYF,TGTGCCAGCAGCCAGTTATACGAGCAGTACTTC
TRBJ1-2,.,.,TRBV7-8,CASSLESYGYTF,TGTGCCAGCAGCTTAGAGTCCTATGGCTACACCTTC
TRBJ2-7,.,.,TRBV29-1,CSVAPGLWSYEQYF,TGCAGCGTCGCCCCGGGACTGTGGAGCTACGAGCAGTACTTC
TRBJ2-7,.,.,TRBV30,CAWSPTTSFRGIYEQYF,TGTGCCTGGAGTCCAACGACTAGTTTCCGCGGGATCTACGAGCAGTACTTC
TRBJ2-5,.,TRBD2,TRBV4-1,CASSQGLAETQYF,TGCGCCAGCAGCCAAGGACTAGCTGAGACCCAGTACTTC
TRBJ1-2,.,.,TRBV30,CAGGAAFYGYTF,TGTGCCGGGGGGGCCGCCTTCTATGGCTACACCTTC
TRBJ1-2,.,.,TRBV6-5,CASSSPGGGWDGYTF,TGTGCCAGCAGTTCCCCCGGTGGGGGATGGGATGGCTACACCTTC
TRBJ2-5,few,.,TRBV7-2,CASSTQLETQYF,TGTGCCAGCAGCACACAACTAGAGACCCAGTACTTC
TRBJ2-2,.,.,TRBV28,CASGRLGERSGELFF,TGTGCCAGCGGTCGGTTGGGGGAACGCTCCGGGGAGCTGTTTTTT
TRBJ2-7,.,.,TRBV28,CASSDAYEQYF,TGTGCCAGCAGTGACGCCTACGAGCAGTACTTC
TRBJ1-2,.,.,TRBV18,CASSPGGNYGYTF,TGTGCCAGCTCACCCGGAGGTAACTATGGCTACACCTTC
TRBJ2-5,.,TRBD1,TRBV5-4,CASSRGQGGSETQYF,TGTGCCAGCAGCCGAGGACAGGGGGGGTCAGAGACCCAGTACTTC
TRBJ1-3,.,.,TRBV7-8,CASEGTGNTIYF,TGTGCCAGCGAGGGCACTGGAAACACCATATATTTT
TRBJ1-3,.,.,TRBV21-1,CASTRFYPGDIGNTIYF,TGTGCCAGCACCCGTTTCTATCCGGGGGACATCGGAAACACCATATATTTT
TRBJ1-2,once,TRBD1,TRBV5-1,CASSTETGGSDGYTF,TGCGCCAGCAGCACAGAGACAGGGGGCTCTGATGGCTACACCTTC
TRBJ2-2,.,TRBD2,TRBV13,CASSLLSGEVETGELFF,TGTGCCAGCAGCTTACTTAGCGGGGAAGTGGAAACCGGGGAGCTGTTTTTT
TRBJ2-5,.,TRBD2,TRBV10-3,CAAGGAQETQYF,TGTGCCGCGGGGGGGGCACAAGAGACCCAGTACTTC
TRBJ2-7,.,TRBD2,TRBV10-1,CASSESVASGALISYEQYF,TGCGCCAGCAGTGAGTCAGTGGCTAGCGGGGCACTAATATCCTACGAGCAGTACTTC
TRBJ1-2,.,.,TRBV7-9,CASSPWDLGGYGYTF,TGTGCCAGCAGCCCATGGGACCTCGGGGGCTATGGCTACACCTTC
TRBJ2-3,.,TRBD2,TRBV11-2,CASSLLAGTDTQYF,TGTGCCAGCAGCTTACTAGCGGGCACAGATACGCAGTATTTT
TRBJ2-7,once,TRBD1,TRBV12-5,CASGLVRYRGYSYEQYF,TGTGCTAGTGGTTTGGTACGTTACAGGGGATACTCCTACGAGCAGTACTTC
TRBJ2-1,.,TRBD2,TRBV19,CASASGGSNEQFF,TGTGCCAGTGCTAGCGGGGGTTCCAATGAGCAGTTCTTC
TRBJ2-2,.,TRBD1,TRBV2,CASMWDRDTGELFF,TGTGCCAGCATGTGGGACAGGGACACCGGGGAGCTGTTTTTT
TRBJ1-5,.,.,TRBV9,CASSLLWDQPQHF,TGTGCCAGCAGCCTCCTGTGGGATCAGCCCCAGCATTTT
TRBJ1-2,.,.,TRBV6-5,CASSTRGGYTF,TGTGCCAGCAGTACCCGAGGGGGCTACACCTTC
TRBJ2-5,.,TRBD2,TRBV9,CASSSGGAERETQYF,TGTGCCAGCAGTAGCGGGGGGGCCGAGCGGGAGACCCAGTACTTC
TRBJ2-2,.,TRBD1,TRBV27,CASSITGGAAGELFF,TGTGCCAGCAGTATAACAGGGGGCGCGGCCGGGGAGCTGTTTTTT
TRBJ2-1,.,TRBD2,TRBV29-1,CSVVKGLVVNEQFF,TGCAGCGTTGTTAAGGGACTAGTGGTTAATGAGCAGTTCTTC
TRBJ2-5,few,.,TRBV14,CASSQGALETQYF,TGTGCCAGCAGCCAAGGCGCCCTCGAGACCCAGTACTTC
TRBJ2-2,.,.,TRBV6-1,CASITGQKHTGELFF,TGTGCCAGCATAACCGGACAGAAACACACCGGGGAGCTGTTTTTT
TRBJ1-2,.,.,TRBV25-1,CAIRDNGGYTF,TGTGCCATCCGGGACAACGGGGGCTACACCTTC
TRBJ1-2,.,.,TRBV5-4,CASSLDSYGYTF,TGTGCCAGCAGCTTGGACAGCTATGGCTACACCTTC
TRBJ2-7,.,.,TRBV6-1,CASSEGYEQYF,TGTGCCAGCAGTGAAGGCTACGAGCAGTACTTC
TRBJ2-5,.,TRBD1,TRBV6-6,CASSDRGPYETQYF,TGTGCCAGCAGCGACAGGGGGCCTTATGAGACCCAGTACTTC